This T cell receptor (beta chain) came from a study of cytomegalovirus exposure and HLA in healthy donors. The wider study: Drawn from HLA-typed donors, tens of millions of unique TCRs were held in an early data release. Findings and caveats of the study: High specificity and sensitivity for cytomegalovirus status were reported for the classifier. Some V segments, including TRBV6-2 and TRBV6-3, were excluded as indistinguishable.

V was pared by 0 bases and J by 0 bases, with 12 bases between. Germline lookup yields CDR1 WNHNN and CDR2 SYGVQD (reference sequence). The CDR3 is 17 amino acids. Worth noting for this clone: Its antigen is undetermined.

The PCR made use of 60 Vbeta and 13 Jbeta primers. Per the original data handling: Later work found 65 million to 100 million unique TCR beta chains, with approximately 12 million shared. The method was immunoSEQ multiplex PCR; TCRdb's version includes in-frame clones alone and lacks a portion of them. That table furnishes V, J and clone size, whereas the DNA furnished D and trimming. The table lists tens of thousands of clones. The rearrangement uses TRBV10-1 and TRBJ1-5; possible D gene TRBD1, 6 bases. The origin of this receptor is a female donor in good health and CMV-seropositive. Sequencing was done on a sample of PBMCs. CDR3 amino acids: CASSESRQGNSNQPQHF. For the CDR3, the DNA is TGCGCCAGCAGTGAGTCGAGGCAGGGGAATAGCAATCAGCCCCAGCATTTT.